These T cell receptor beta chains were read from a single sample in a study of T-cell reconstitution after alpha-beta-depleted transplantation in children. TCRdb reprocessed the PCR reads with MiXCR, giving one entry per CDR3 protein. This table has a few hundred thousand distinct CDR3 sequences, around 27% appearing once. Here the sequenced sample was PBMCs, taken before TCRalphabeta/CD19-depleted stem cell transplant. The receptor source for this set is a boy under three years old with Wiskott-Aldrich syndrome, due to receive a stem cell transplant. Each CDR3 is given with its conserved first and last residue. A D gene is named only where the DNA matches it firmly. Rows give clone size only sometimes, using once, few, many, or a class for an expanded clone.

TRBJ1-6	.	.	TRBV9	TGTGCCAGCAGCGTAGGGGGGGGCGGTAATTCACCCCTCCACTTT	CASSVGGGGNSPLHF
TRBJ1-1	.	.	TRBV5-1	TGCGCCAGCAGCTGGGCAGGGAGGGGGGACACTGAAGCTTTCTTT	CASSWAGRGDTEAFF
TRBJ1-1	TRBD1	.	TRBV5-4	TGTGCCAGCAGCTTTTCCCTAGGGACAGACGGAACTGAAGCTTTCTTT	CASSFSLGTDGTEAFF
TRBJ2-2	TRBD1	few	TRBV20-1	TGCAGTGCTAGAGAAGGGACAGGGACCGGGGAGCTGTTTTTT	CSAREGTGTGELFF
TRBJ2-5	TRBD2	.	TRBV5-1	TGCGCCAGCAGCTTGGTTGGGACTAGCGGTCCCCAAGAGACCCAGTACTTC	CASSLVGTSGPQETQYF
TRBJ2-2	.	few	TRBV29-1	TGCAGCGCCGAAACGTACGTAACCGGGGAGCTGTTTTTT	CSAETYVTGELFF
TRBJ2-1	.	.	TRBV5-1	TGCGCCAGCAGCTGGATTTCCGGGACGGGCTACAATGAGCAGTTCTTC	CASSWISGTGYNEQFF
TRBJ2-6	.	few	TRBV12-3/TRBV12-4	TGTGCCAGCAGTTTATCTCGGGCTGGGGCCAACGTCCTGACTTTC	CASSLSRAGANVLTF
TRBJ2-7	TRBD1	.	TRBV25-1	TGTGCCAGCAGTGTACAGGGGGGCCACGAGCAGTACTTC	CASSVQGGHEQYF
TRBJ2-2	TRBD1	.	TRBV12-3/TRBV12-4	TGTGCCAGCAGACATAGACAGGGAGCCAACACCGGGGAGCTGTTTTTT	CASRHRQGANTGELFF
TRBJ2-7	TRBD2	few	TRBV12-3/TRBV12-4	TGTGCCAGCAGGCCGGGACTAGCGGGGTTCCACGAGCAGTACTTC	CASRPGLAGFHEQYF
TRBJ1-4	.	few	TRBV5-1	TGCGCCAGCAGCTTGGCCAGGGTGACTAATGAAAAACTGTTTTTT	CASSLARVTNEKLFF